This T cell receptor beta chain was documented in a study of T cell repertoires in cytomegalovirus infection. TCRdb re-called the reads through MiXCR, storing one row per CDR3 protein. The sample records approximately 470,000 distinct CDR3 sequences, roughly 43% being singletons. Trimming took 0 bases from V and 10 from J; bases not matched to a gene: 7. The CDR3 covers 16 residues. The germline V gene has CDR1 MGHRA and CDR2 YSYEKL. As concerns this clonotype: The target antigen is unknown.

Sequencing used cultured PBMCs, obtained from culture after CMV antigen stimulation. The V call is TRBV4-1, the J call TRBJ2-1; TRBD2 matches at 12 bases. The TCR was taken from a human donor in good health (CMV status not recorded). Some clones in this sample may be carry-over from other donors' samples. CDR3 sequence: CASSQDRGLAGLEQFF. In nucleotides, the CDR3 is TGCGCCAGCAGCCAAGATCGTGGACTAGCGGGATTAGAGCAGTTCTTC.